The source of this T cell receptor (beta chain) is a study of CD8 T cells in Susac syndrome. RNA totalling 0.5 to 1 ug underwent reverse transcription with random hexamers. TCRdb reprocessed the immunoSEQ multiplex PCR reads via MiXCR and lists one record per CDR3 protein. The sample records over 120,000 distinct CDR3 sequences, 94% being singletons. The germline gives CDR1 SEHNR, CDR2 FQNEAQ (reference sequence). Deletions cut 5 bases from V and 3 bases from J, with 10 bases between. This CDR3 comprises 13 residues. Input material: CD4+ T cells from PBMCs. This sequence originates from a human donor in good health. This chain links TRBV7-9 with TRBJ1-1; D remains ambiguous. The chain's CDR3 is CASSVLTDTEAFF. The DNA of the CDR3 is TGTGCCAGCAGCGTACTCACAGACACTGAAGCTTTCTTT.